A selection of T cell receptor beta chains follows, all from one sample in a study of blood T cell repertoires in COVID-19. Here immunoSEQ multiplex PCR was the method, and the copy in TCRdb shows in-frame clones only, minus some. The sample includes about 88,000 clones, 90% of them seen just once. Material for sequencing was peripheral blood. The source of these receptors is a man between 18 and 29 years old with COVID-19, enrolled during active disease. The CDR3 runs from the conserved cysteine through the conserved F or W. The D gene is left open where the match is weak. Rows give clone size only sometimes, using once, few, many, or a class for an expanded clone.

TGTGCCAGCAGCCAGGGACAGGGGAAACTGCTTTTT CASSQGQGKLLF TRBJ1-4 TRBD1 - TRBV7-9
TGCGCCAGCAGTCAACAGGGCCGGCTAGCGGGGGCCGAGCAGTACTTC CASSQQGRLAGAEQYF TRBJ2-7 TRBD2 - TRBV4-1
TGTGCCAGCAGTGTTCGGCAGGAGGTAGATACGCAGTATTTT CASSVRQEVDTQYF TRBJ2-3 - - TRBV2
TGTGCCAGCAGTAAAGCGGGCAATGAGCAGTTCTTC CASSKAGNEQFF TRBJ2-1 - - TRBV27
TGTGCCAGCGGGGACAGCGTCTCTGGAAACACCATATATTTT CASGDSVSGNTIYF TRBJ1-3 TRBD1 - TRBV5-4
TGTGCCAGCAGACCGACAGGGGGCGAATCCTACAATGAGCAGTTCTTC CASRPTGGESYNEQFF TRBJ2-1 TRBD1 - TRBV2
TGTGCCAGCAGCCGAACCTTTGCGGGAGGGGACACCGGGGAGCTGTTTTTT CASSRTFAGGDTGELFF TRBJ2-2 TRBD2 - TRBV7-8
TGTGCCAGCAGTTTTGGCGGCGAGCAGTACTTC CASSFGGEQYF TRBJ2-7 - - TRBV12-3/TRBV12-4
TGTGCCAGCAGCTTAGGCCCCACAGCGGGAGGGGCGTATACGCAGTATTTT CASSLGPTAGGAYTQYF TRBJ2-3 TRBD2 - TRBV7-8
TGCGCCAGCAGCCAAGATAGGACAGGGCGAGCCTACGAGCAGTACTTC CASSQDRTGRAYEQYF TRBJ2-7 TRBD1 - TRBV4-1
TGTGCCTGGACGCGGGATGTAAATTTTGCCAATGAGCAGTTCTTC CAWTRDVNFANEQFF TRBJ2-1 - - TRBV30
TGTGCCAGCAGTTTAGTGGGACTAGCGAACAATGAGCAGTTCTTC CASSLVGLANNEQFF TRBJ2-1 TRBD2 once TRBV27
TGTGCCAGCAGCGTTAGTTCTACAGCCTACGAGCAGTACTTC CASSVSSTAYEQYF TRBJ2-7 - - TRBV9
TGTGCCAGCAGCCGGAGCCCGAATCAGCCCCAGCATTTT CASSRSPNQPQHF TRBJ1-5 - - TRBV14
TGTGCCAGCAGTGAGGCAGGGGGGCGTGACACCATATATTTT CASSEAGGRDTIYF TRBJ1-3 TRBD1 - TRBV25-1
TGTGCCAGCAGTGACTATAGCGGGGAGCTGTTTTTT CASSDYSGELFF TRBJ2-2 - - TRBV25-1
TGTGCCAGCAGCTTAGGTCCCGGGGGAGTTCAGTACTTC CASSLGPGGVQYF TRBJ2-4 - - TRBV7-7
TGTGCCAGCAGGAACGGACAGGAACTATATGGTGGCTACACCTTC CASRNGQELYGGYTF TRBJ1-2 TRBD1 - TRBV9
TGTGCCAGCAGCGGCCGGGGGGCTAGGACTGAAGCTTTCTTT CASSGRGARTEAFF TRBJ1-1 - - TRBV9
TGTGCCAGCAGCCAAGAGAGCTCCTATAATTCACCCCTCCACTTT CASSQESSYNSPLHF TRBJ1-6 - - TRBV14
TGTGCCAGCAGCGTAGCGTACGAGGGAAAGATATATGGCTACACCTTC CASSVAYEGKIYGYTF TRBJ1-2 - - TRBV9
TGTGCCAGCAGCTTAGCGGTTAGCGGGGTAAACATTCAGTACTTC CASSLAVSGVNIQYF TRBJ2-4 TRBD2 - TRBV7-2
TGTGCCAGCAGCTACCGGACAGAGAATGAAAAACTGCTTTTT CASSYRTENEKLLF TRBJ1-4 - - TRBV21-1
TGTGCCAGTAGTCCCCTCCCGGGACAGGGCTTCGCCTACGAGCAGTACTTC CASSPLPGQGFAYEQYF TRBJ2-7 TRBD1 - TRBV19
TGTGCCACCAGTGACACCGGGACTAGCGGGAGCAATGAGCAGTTCTTC CATSDTGTSGSNEQFF TRBJ2-1 TRBD2 once TRBV24-1
TGTGCCAGCAGTTTCAGGGATTTGACCTACGAGCAGTACTTC CASSFRDLTYEQYF TRBJ2-7 - once TRBV28
TGCGCCAGCAGTGACCCGGGGGGACGCGAGCAGTACTTC CASSDPGGREQYF TRBJ2-7 TRBD2 - TRBV10-1
TGTGCCAGCACTCTGGGGGCGTATGGCTACACCTTC CASTLGAYGYTF TRBJ1-2 - - TRBV12-3/TRBV12-4
TGTGCCAGCAGCCAAGGGGGCAGAAACTATGGCTACATCTTC CASSQGGRNYGYIF TRBJ1-2 - - TRBV3-1/TRBV3-2
TGTGCCAGCGTGCGGGCGGGGGCCAAAAACATTCAGTACTTC CASVRAGAKNIQYF TRBJ2-4 - - TRBV13
TGTGCCAGCAGCTTGGGACAGCCCTACGAGCAGTACTTC CASSLGQPYEQYF TRBJ2-7 TRBD1 - TRBV7-8
TGTGCCAGCAGCGCTCGGACTAGCGGGAGGGCCCGCACAGATACGCAGTATTTT CASSARTSGRARTDTQYF TRBJ2-3 TRBD2 - TRBV9
TGTGCCAGCAGTTTACTTCCAGGGTTTCAGCCCCAGCATTTT CASSLLPGFQPQHF TRBJ1-5 - - TRBV27
TGTGCCAGCAGCTTAGTAAGCGATAACACCGGGGAGCTGTTTTTT CASSLVSDNTGELFF TRBJ2-2 - - TRBV7-2
TGTGCCAGCAGCACAGGACTAGCGGGAGGGTACGCTACCTACGAGCAGTACTTC CASSTGLAGGYATYEQYF TRBJ2-7 TRBD2 - TRBV9
TGTGCCACCAGTGAGGAAGCAGGGGGCCGGGAGACCCAGTACTTC CATSEEAGGRETQYF TRBJ2-5 TRBD1 - TRBV24-1
TGTGCCAGCAGCTCCCGGGACAGCTATTACAATGAGCAGTTCTTC CASSSRDSYYNEQFF TRBJ2-1 TRBD1 - TRBV7-9
TGTGCCAGCAGCCAAGGACAGCCCTACGAGCAGTACTTC CASSQGQPYEQYF TRBJ2-7 - - TRBV3-1/TRBV3-2
TGTGCCAGCAATCCGGACAGGGGGGAGACCCAGTACTTC CASNPDRGETQYF TRBJ2-5 TRBD1 - TRBV28
TGCGCCAGCAGCCCCATCCTAGACACAGATACGCAGTATTTT CASSPILDTDTQYF TRBJ2-3 - once TRBV5-1
TGTGCCAGCTCACGCCGGACATTGGAGCAAGAGACCCAGTACTTC CASSRRTLEQETQYF TRBJ2-5 - - TRBV18
TGTGCCAGCAGCTGGACAGGGGGCGGACAGCCCCAGCATTTT CASSWTGGGQPQHF TRBJ1-5 TRBD1 - TRBV7-8
TGCAGCGTTGGGTGGACTTCGAATGAGCAGTTCTTC CSVGWTSNEQFF TRBJ2-1 - - TRBV29-1
TGTGCCAGCAGCTTAGAATTGGCAGATTTTCGTCATTCGGGCGAGCAGTACTTC CASSLELADFRHSGEQYF TRBJ2-7 - - TRBV11-2
TGTGCCAGCACCTTATCCCCTCAGATTGAAGCTTTCTTT CASTLSPQIEAFF TRBJ1-1 - - TRBV12-3/TRBV12-4
TGCGCCAGCAGCCAAACTATGGGACAGGGGGCTCTCTACGAGCAGTACTTC CASSQTMGQGALYEQYF TRBJ2-7 TRBD1 - TRBV4-3
TGTGCCAGCAGCAATCGGGAACCCCTCGAGGCGATGAACACTGAAGCTTTCTTT CASSNREPLEAMNTEAFF TRBJ1-1 - - TRBV21-1
TGTGCCAGCAGCCTAGGACAGGGATACAATGAGCAGTTCTTC CASSLGQGYNEQFF TRBJ2-1 TRBD1 - TRBV7-2
TGTGCCAGCAGTTACTCTGACAGGGGGGATGGCTACACCTTC CASSYSDRGDGYTF TRBJ1-2 TRBD1 few TRBV6-6
TGTGCCAGCAGTGACAGGGGACCGTATGGCTACACCTTC CASSDRGPYGYTF TRBJ1-2 - - TRBV2
TGTGCCAGCAGCTTAGTTAGCGGGATTAGGGGTAGTGAGCAGTTCTTC CASSLVSGIRGSEQFF TRBJ2-1 TRBD2 - TRBV5-4
TGTGCCAGCAGCTTAGCGGCAGACGTCATCGACCCAGGCTCCTACAATGAGCAGTTCTTC CASSLAADVIDPGSYNEQFF TRBJ2-1 - - TRBV13
TGTGCCAGCAGCCATACTAGCGGGAGGGCCGTATCTCACACCGGGGAGCTGTTTTTT CASSHTSGRAVSHTGELFF TRBJ2-2 TRBD2 - TRBV9